One sample yielded the 8 T cell receptor beta chains listed below, sequenced in a study of cytomegalovirus exposure and HLA in healthy donors. PCR amplification relied on 60 Vbeta primers (plus 13 Jbeta primers). The repertoire was sequenced with immunoSEQ multiplex PCR; TCRdb's copy has only in-frame clones and lacks some. The sample carries almost 200,000 clones, around 81% recorded once. Sequencing was done on a sample of PBMCs. Source of these receptors: a man aged 25-45 years in good health and CMV-seronegative.

A few counts support this clone. The J gene is TRBJ1-1, the V gene TRBV7-9; weak D call: TRBD1 (5 bases). The CDR3 contains 16 residues. CDR1 and CDR2 (germline): SEHNR, FQNEAQ (reference sequence). V gave up 5 bases and J gave up 1 base, with 17 bases separating them. The CDR3 region has the DNA TGTGCCAGCAGCCTCACCCGGCAGGGCTCGAACACTGAAGCTTTCTTT. As protein: CASSLTRQGSNTEAFF.

The chain recombines TRBV30 with TRBJ1-5; D is uncertain. V was pared by 3 bases and J by 5 bases, with 11 bases between. This CDR3 is built from 13 residues. Germline CDR1 reads GTSNPN; CDR2 reads SVGIG (reference sequence). The CDR3 DNA reads as TGTGCCTGGAGAGTTGGGCTGGATCAGCCCCAGCATTTT. Translation gives CAWRVGLDQPQHF. Drawing the rest from reference TRBV30 and TRBJ1-5, the complete variable domain is SQTIHQWPATLVQPVGSPLSLECTVEGTSNPNLYWYRQAAGRGLQLLFYSVGIGQISSEVPQNLSASRPQDRQFILSSKKLLLSDSGFYLCAWRVGLDQPQHFGDGTRLSIL.

The rearrangement joins TRBV19 to TRBJ2-3, with TRBD2 matching 11 bases. V dropped 5 bases and J dropped 5; count of bases not matched to a gene: 9. The CDR3 spans 16 residues. The V gene's germline CDR1 is LNHDA and CDR2 SQIVND (reference sequence). The CDR3 coding sequence is TGTGCCAGTAGTCCACTAGCGGGAGTAAGCGTAGATACGCAGTATTTT. Protein product: CASSPLAGVSVDTQYF.

CDR3 sequence: CASSSSVNTEAFF. The CDR3 nucleotides are TGTGCCAGCAGCTCCTCAGTGAACACTGAAGCTTTCTTT. The chain employs TRBV7-3 and TRBJ1-1; the D is unclear. The CDR3 extends over 13 amino acids. The germline CDR1 and CDR2 sequences are SGHTA and FQGTGA. Deletions cut 4 bases from V and 0 bases from J, with 6 bases between.

CDR3 amino acids: CASSPQGVPDTQYF. In nucleotides, the CDR3 is TGTGCCAGCAGCCCCCAGGGGGTCCCAGATACGCAGTATTTT. The V call is TRBV7-3, the J call TRBJ2-3, with TRBD1 matching over 7 bases. With 5 bases clipped from V and 4 bases from J, the junction kept 6 bases outside the gene matches. Germline V lookup: CDR1 SGHTA, CDR2 FQGTGA. The CDR3 runs 14 residues.

The chain combines TRBV29-1 with TRBJ2-5, with D tentatively TRBD1 (7 bases). CDR1 and CDR2 (germline): SQVTM, ANQGSEA. This CDR3 has 13 residues. V dropped 4 bases and J dropped 1 base, with 10 bases sitting between them. The CDR3 here is CSVAQGGQETQYF. CDR3 coding DNA: TGCAGCGTTGCTCAGGGGGGCCAAGAGACCCAGTACTTC.

The chain links TRBV6-5 to TRBJ1-3; a possible D gene is TRBD1 (5 bases). The CDR3 covers 15 residues. Per germline, CDR1 MNHEY and CDR2 SVGAGI. V was trimmed by 5 bases and J by 0 bases, leaving 11 bases between them. For the CDR3, the DNA is TGTGCCAGCAGTGGGGGGAGGGCCTCTGGAAACACCATATATTTT. Protein sequence: CASSGGRASGNTIYF.

The chain has TRBV5-1 and TRBJ2-5, with D perhaps matching TRBD2 (6 bases). V gave up 0 bases and J gave up 7 bases, with 10 bases separating them. CDR3 length: 13 amino acids. Germline V gene lookup returns CDR1 SGHRS and CDR2 YFSETQ. CDR3: CASSLVGLSTQYF. DNA for the CDR3: TGCGCCAGCAGCTTGGTAGGACTATCGACCCAGTACTTC.